This is a list of T cell receptor beta chains from one sample in a study of cytomegalovirus exposure and HLA in healthy donors. The table came from immunoSEQ multiplex PCR; TCRdb's copy has only in-frame clones and leaves some out. The sample carries fewer than 200,000 clones, roughly 82% recorded once. The sample was PBMCs. All receptors come from a girl aged 2 to 9 in good health and CMV-seropositive. CDR3s include the opening cysteine and the closing phenylalanine or tryptophan.

j_call v_call cdr3_aa
TRBJ1-3 TRBV6-1 CASSEDRSSGNTIYF
TRBJ1-1 TRBV2 CASSETPPIEAEAFF
TRBJ2-1 TRBV11-2 CASSSLAGIYNEQFF
TRBJ2-7 TRBV7-2 CASSHREIIYEQYF
TRBJ1-4 TRBV5-1 CASSLNWLGGPRGTNEKLFF
TRBJ2-7 TRBV6-1 CASSEAGRADPYEQYF
TRBJ2-7 TRBV2 CASRPLAGAYEQYF
TRBJ2-7 TRBV15 CATSRDSQGSSYEQYF
TRBJ2-7 TRBV30 CAWDTTGEQYF
TRBJ2-1 TRBV5-1 CASSLEGQGFLNEQFF
TRBJ1-1 TRBV5-4 CASSYRNTEAFF
TRBJ2-3 TRBV5-6 CASSLAAGPTDTQYF
TRBJ1-6 TRBV12-5 CASGSGDRGYNSPLHF
TRBJ2-7 TRBV27 CASSPGGPGEQYF
TRBJ2-1 TRBV5-4 CASSPLTGGPRYEQFF
TRBJ1-2 TRBV11-2 CASSLWAWDRDF
TRBJ1-2 TRBV5-4 CASSQTSNYGYTF
TRBJ2-7 TRBV25-1 CASGPSYEQYF
TRBJ2-3 TRBV28 CASSFYTGKSDTQYF
TRBJ1-1 TRBV19 CASTGVTEAFF
TRBJ2-7 TRBV12-5 CASGASYEQYF
TRBJ2-4 TRBV5-1 CASSSGGPTKNIQYF
TRBJ2-7 TRBV7-9 CASSFNRDSDYEQYF
TRBJ1-4 TRBV11-3 CASSPMAANEKLFF
TRBJ1-6 TRBV7-8 CASSLYAPGSVDNSPLHF
TRBJ2-7 TRBV30 CACTFTRDPYEQYF
TRBJ2-1 TRBV7-3 CASSGGGLDNEQFF
TRBJ2-1 TRBV13 CASEAGGPLAYNEQFF
TRBJ1-4 TRBV6-5 CASSDRGLSGEKLFF
TRBJ1-1 TRBV25-1 CASRGSSEAFF
TRBJ1-1 TRBV5-5 CASSFPWANTEAFF
TRBJ2-5 TRBV2 CASSRDRVETQYF
TRBJ1-6 TRBV6-1 CASSAGQEGSPLHF
TRBJ2-5 TRBV7-2 CASSLGGWREDRETQYF
TRBJ2-1 TRBV7-3 CASSLIPSGYNEQFF
TRBJ2-4 TRBV10-3 CAISEGGTKNIQYF
TRBJ1-5 TRBV2 CASRERGSGGLLSNQPQHF
TRBJ1-1 TRBV5-1 CASSLPRADTEAFF
TRBJ1-4 TRBV5-1 CASRFGDNEKLFF
TRBJ2-2 TRBV4-1 CASSQVGGTGELFF
TRBJ2-3 TRBV11-2 CASRPGVAGGLDTQYF
TRBJ2-1 TRBV5-5 CASSVVRTSGNNEQFF
TRBJ2-7 TRBV4-1 CASSQTIAGGPEQYF
TRBJ2-7 TRBV5-1 CASSFTGSHEQYF
TRBJ2-1 TRBV5-1 CASSLTGGYNEQFF
TRBJ1-2 TRBV14 CASSFTGGAYYGYTF
TRBJ2-5 TRBV14 CASSHLRGRGQETQYF
TRBJ2-4 TRBV28 CASTPRRRAKNIQYF
TRBJ1-1 TRBV19 CASIGAGGAMRTEAFF
. TRBV30 CAWSVSGGHEQYF